This T cell receptor beta chain derives from a study of cytomegalovirus exposure and HLA in healthy donors. Study findings and constraints: Most sequenced TCRs were rare (though some public TCRs occurred in many donors). Some V segments, including TRBV6-2 and TRBV6-3, were excluded as indistinguishable.

As to this clone: Its specificity is unknown.

The PCR ran on 60 Vbeta and 13 Jbeta primers. Produced via immunoSEQ multiplex PCR; TCRdb's table is partial and in-frame only. The profile covers 100,000 or so clones, with nearly 85% appearing a single time and 5% to 6.5% taken by the ten largest. This CDR3 has 16 residues. The germline CDR1 and CDR2 sequences are SGDLS and YYNGEE. The V gene end was trimmed by 4 bases and the J gene end by 6 bases; junction bases not matched to a gene: 10. The V gene is TRBV9, the J gene TRBJ2-1; 10 nucleotides line up with TRBD2. The specimen was PBMCs. This clonotype originated in a man younger than 35 in good health and CMV-seronegative. CDR3 sequence (DNA): TGTGCCAGCAGCTCGGGGGGGAGCGGGAGGGGCAATGAGCAGTTCTTC. Encoded protein: CASSSGGSGRGNEQFF.